This TCR beta chain was retrieved from a study of T-cell memory formation after mild COVID-19. The CDR3 has 15 residues. Germline V lookup: CDR1 DFQATT, CDR2 SNEGSKA (reference sequence). V was pared by 6 bases and J by 1 base, with 9 bases of the junction left unmatched. TCRdb redid the calling of the 5' RACE reads with MiXCR, one entry per CDR3 protein. The sample includes 400,000 to 500,000 distinct CDR3 sequences, about 19% of them seen just once. This rearrangement joins TRBV20-1 to TRBJ1-1; 9 positions agree with TRBD1. The sequenced sample consisted of PBMCs or a T cell subset sorted from them (not recorded which). The TCR was taken from an adult woman who had mild COVID-19 (a few samples of this study predate the infection). Cell type and time point are not known. This CDR3 is CSAPSPGQGNTEAFF. The CDR3 DNA follows: TGCAGTGCCCCATCGCCGGGACAGGGGAACACTGAAGCTTTCTTT.